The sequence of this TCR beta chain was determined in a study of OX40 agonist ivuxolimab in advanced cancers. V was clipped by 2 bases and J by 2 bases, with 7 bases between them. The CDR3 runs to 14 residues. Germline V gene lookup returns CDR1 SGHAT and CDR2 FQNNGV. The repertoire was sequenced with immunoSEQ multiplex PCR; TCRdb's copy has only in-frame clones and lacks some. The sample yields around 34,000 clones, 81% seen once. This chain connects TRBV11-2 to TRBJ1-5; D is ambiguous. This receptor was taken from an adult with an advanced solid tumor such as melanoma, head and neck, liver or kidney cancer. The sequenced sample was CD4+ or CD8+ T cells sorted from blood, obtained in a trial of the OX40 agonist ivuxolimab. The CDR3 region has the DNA TGTGCCAGCAGCTTAAACGGGGGCAATCAGCCCCAGCATTTT. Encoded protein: CASSLNGGNQPQHF.